The 28 T cell receptor beta chains given below trace back to one sample, sequenced in a study of response to subunit inactivated influenza vaccine. A single record per CDR3 protein comes from TCRdb applying MiXCR to the RT-PCR reads. The sample has about 500,000 distinct CDR3 sequences; 15% to 20% are singletons. The sample here was CD4+ T cells sorted from PBMCs, taken less than 30 months after vaccination. These receptors originate from a man aged 45 to 75 who received an inactivated influenza vaccine.

The V gene is TRBV9, the J gene TRBJ2-2; 9 nucleotides match TRBD2. The CDR3 contains 18 residues. V shed 0 bases, J shed 4 bases, and the junction held 10 bases outside the gene matches. Looked up from germline, CDR1 is SGDLS and CDR2 is YYNGEE. CDR3 bases: TGTGCCAGCAGCGTAGCGCCAGCGGGAGGTCCGGTCACCGGGGAGCTGTTTTTT. Protein sequence: CASSVAPAGGPVTGELFF.

The chain has TRBV20-1 and TRBJ2-2; maybe TRBD2 (6 bases). V dropped 3 bases and J dropped 6 bases, with 14 bases sitting between them. The CDR3 is 14 residues long. Germline loops: CDR1 DFQATT, CDR2 SNEGSKA (reference sequence). CDR3 nucleotides: TGCAGTGCTAGGGAGGGCGGGGAGGCCGGGGAGCTGTTTTTT. Translation gives CSAREGGEAGELFF.

This clonotype was counted a single time. The CDR3 bases are TGCGCCAGCATGGAGGGCAGGGCGGGATCACCCCTCCACTTT. Encoded protein: CASMEGRAGSPLHF. V and J are TRBV5-1 and TRBJ1-6; maybe TRBD1 (5 bases). From germline, CDR1 is SGHRS and CDR2 YFSETQ. The CDR3 has 14 amino acids. V lost 6 bases, J lost 10 bases, and 17 bases lay in between.

The chain is built from TRBV5-1 and TRBJ2-2; 10 bases match TRBD2. Germline CDR1 SGHRS, CDR2 YFSETQ. The V and J ends lost 3 bases and 2 bases, in that order; junction bases with no gene match: 4. The CDR3 extends over 16 amino acids. The CDR3 DNA reads as TGCGCCAGCAGCTCCGGGACTAGCGACAACACCGGGGAGCTGTTTTTT. Encoded protein: CASSSGTSDNTGELFF.

The table lists this clonotype with a few counts. The rearrangement uses TRBV20-1 and TRBJ1-1; D remains ambiguous. V gave up 2 bases and J gave up 1 base, with 11 bases separating them. Germline V lookup: CDR1 DFQATT, CDR2 SNEGSKA (reference sequence). This CDR3 has 14 residues. CDR3 sequence reads: CSARPHRTNTEAFF. The CDR3 DNA is TGCAGTGCTAGACCCCACAGAACGAACACTGAAGCTTTCTTT.

This clonotype was observed many times. The chain employs TRBV7-8 and TRBJ1-1; D possibly corresponds to TRBD1 (6 bases). Trimming left V 5 bases short and J 0 bases short, with 10 bases between. Germline V gene lookup returns CDR1 SGHVS and CDR2 FQNEAQ. The CDR3 covers 14 residues. Here the CDR3 reads CASSPSGVNTEAFF. In DNA form, the CDR3 reads TGTGCCAGCAGCCCCTCAGGGGTGAACACTGAAGCTTTCTTT.

This clonotype was picked up a small number of times. The genes are TRBV21-1 and TRBJ2-3; TRBD1, the table's D call, lacks a check against the DNA. TRBV21-1 is assigned pseudogene status. The CDR3 is made up of 15 amino acids. The CDR3 sequence: CASGPGQGGADTQYF. CDR3 nucleotides: TGTGCCAGCGGCCCGGGACAGGGGGGGGCAGATACGCAGTATTTT.

This clonotype turned up a few times. CDR3 sequence: CASRQPGRRTDTQYF. CDR3 DNA: TGTGCCAGCAGACAACCGGGAAGAAGAACAGATACGCAGTATTTT. The V gene is TRBV28, the J gene TRBJ2-3, with D possibly matching TRBD2 (5 bases). This CDR3 spans 15 amino acids. Germline V gene data show CDR1 as MDHEN and CDR2 as SYDVKM. V lost 6 bases to trimming and J lost 3 bases, with 16 bases between them.

Points on this clonotype: The junction shows a germline mismatch at one end, possibly a read error. The chain combines TRBV6-2 or TRBV6-3 with TRBJ2-5, with unresolved D. The CDR3 consists of 14 residues. Germline-derived CDR1 and CDR2 are MNHEY and SVGEGT. The CDR3 sequence is CASSYRAGKETQYF. Here the CDR3 DNA reads TGTGCTAGCAGTTACCGGGCTGGCAAAGAGACCCAGTACTTC.

This clonotype has only a few counts. The J gene is TRBJ1-1, the V gene TRBV6-1; D remains unclear. Trimming left V 7 bases short and J 4 bases short, with 10 bases between. Per the germline V gene, CDR1 is MNHNS and CDR2 is SASEGT. The CDR3 runs 12 residues. The CDR3 here is CASNKGSTEAFF. DNA of the CDR3: TGTGCCAGCAACAAGGGAAGCACTGAAGCTTTCTTT.

There are many counts of this clonotype. The gene calls are TRBV7-2 and TRBJ2-1; TRBD2 matches 7 bases. CDR1 and CDR2 (germline): SGHTA, FQGNSA. The CDR3 spans 15 residues. Germline trimming cut 6 bases from V and 0 bases from J; bases unmatched to any gene: 5. The CDR3 here is CASSLSSGSYNEQFF. The CDR3 DNA reads as TGTGCCAGCAGTTTATCTAGCGGCTCCTACAATGAGCAGTTCTTC.

This clonotype was counted a few times. The rearrangement links TRBV10-3 to TRBJ2-7, with a possible D match to TRBD2 (6 bases). V lost 2 bases and J lost 4, with 12 bases in between. CDR1 and CDR2 (germline): ENHRY, SYGVKD. The CDR3 has 14 residues. CDR3 loop: CAISEGRDSYEQYF. The CDR3 nucleotides read TGTGCCATCAGTGAGGGCCGGGACTCTTACGAGCAGTACTTC.

The V call is TRBV20-1, the J call TRBJ2-7; 9 positions agree with TRBD2. V was clipped by 2 bases and J by 1 base; unmatched bases: 6. The CDR3 is made up of 15 amino acids. In germline, CDR1 is DFQATT, CDR2 SNEGSKA (reference sequence). This CDR3 is CSARSLAGSSYEQYF. DNA for the CDR3: TGCAGTGCTAGATCGCTAGCGGGATCGTCCTACGAGCAGTACTTC.

This clonotype was recorded at least ten times. CDR3 DNA sequence: TGTGCCAGCAGCAGATCCGGGACACTTACTTACGAGCAGTACTTC. This codes for CASSRSGTLTYEQYF. V is TRBV14 and J is TRBJ2-7; tentatively, D is TRBD1 (6 bases). V was pared by 5 bases and J by 4 bases, with 18 bases between. The CDR3 consists of 15 residues. CDR1 and CDR2 (germline): SGHDN, FVKESK.

The chain carries TRBV6-2 or TRBV6-3 and TRBJ1-2; 8 nucleotides match TRBD1. The CDR3 runs 14 residues. The germline V gene encodes CDR1 MNHEY and CDR2 SVGEGT. V shed 5 bases and J 5 bases; nucleotides not matched to a gene: 7. The CDR3 here is CASSQSTGGYGYTF. CDR3 sequence (DNA): TGTGCCAGCAGTCAATCCACAGGGGGATATGGCTACACCTTC.

The V call is TRBV14, the J call TRBJ2-7, with 10 nucleotides matching TRBD2. Germline assignment: CDR1 SGHDN and CDR2 FVKESK. CDR3 length: 16 amino acids. V dropped 4 bases and J dropped 0; count of bases not matched to a gene: 6. CDR3 in amino acids: CASSPLTSGFSYEQYF. CDR3 in DNA: TGTGCCAGCAGCCCTTTGACTAGCGGGTTCTCCTACGAGCAGTACTTC.

This clonotype has only one observation. The chain couples TRBV10-3 to TRBJ2-3; the D call may be TRBD1 or TRBD2 (5 bases each). The CDR3 consists of 15 residues. CDR1 ENHRY and CDR2 SYGVKD come from the germline V gene. Trimming removed 6 bases from V and 2 bases from J, with 15 bases in between. CDR3 DNA: TGTGCCATCAGCTCGACCGGGACCGCCACAGATACGCAGTATTTT. Residues: CAISSTGTATDTQYF.

This clonotype has a count of ten or more. The rearrangement uses TRBV6-2 or TRBV6-3 and TRBJ1-5; 11 bases agree with TRBD1. The CDR3 spans 16 residues. V dropped 6 bases and J dropped 4; count of bases not matched to a gene: 8. Germline assignment: CDR1 MNHEY and CDR2 SVGEGT. DNA of the CDR3: TGTGCCAGCAGGTCCCCGGGACAGGGGGGGAATCAGCCCCAGCATTTT. This translates into CASRSPGQGGNQPQHF.

In its sample, this clonotype was seen a few times. This chain uses TRBV12-3 or TRBV12-4 with TRBJ1-1, with a possible D match to TRBD1 (5 bases). This CDR3 has 13 residues. Trimming left V 4 bases short and J 4 bases short, with 10 bases between. The CDR3 loop reads CASSWGVGTEAFF. The DNA for the CDR3 is TGTGCCAGCAGTTGGGGCGTAGGCACTGAAGCTTTCTTT.

The rearrangement uses TRBV4-1 and TRBJ2-1, with D tentatively TRBD1 or TRBD2 (5 bases each). The CDR3 runs to 15 residues. Trimming left V 0 bases short and J 8 bases short, with 14 bases between. Germline assignment: CDR1 MGHRA and CDR2 YSYEKL. CDR3 bases: TGCGCCAGCAGCCAAGATGGCCTCCGAGGGGATGAGCAGTTCTTC. This encodes CASSQDGLRGDEQFF.

V is TRBV9 and J is TRBJ2-2, with TRBD2 matching 8 bases. V gave up 1 base and J gave up 6 bases; unmatched junction bases: 11. Looked up from germline, CDR1 is SGDLS and CDR2 is YYNGEE. This CDR3 contains 17 residues. CDR3 sequence (DNA): TGTGCCAGCAGCGTATCCGGGCAAGCGGGGGTACCCGGGGAGCTGTTTTTT. Its protein is CASSVSGQAGVPGELFF.

There are a few counts of this clonotype. The chain links TRBV6-1 to TRBJ2-7, with 7 bases that match TRBD2. The V gene's germline CDR1 is MNHNS and CDR2 SASEGT. There are 15 residues in the CDR3. V was pared by 4 bases and J by 0 bases, with 6 bases of the junction left unmatched. CDR3 loop: CASSGISGDSYEQYF. CDR3 bases: TGTGCCAGCAGTGGAATCAGCGGGGACTCCTACGAGCAGTACTTC.

This chain joins TRBV5-1 and TRBJ1-1; D not resolved. This CDR3 is built from 13 residues. In germline, CDR1 is SGHRS, CDR2 YFSETQ. Trimming removed 3 bases from V and 0 bases from J, with 6 bases in between. The CDR3: CASSSNLNTEAFF. As DNA, the CDR3 is TGCGCCAGCAGCTCCAATTTGAACACTGAAGCTTTCTTT.

This clonotype was detected ten times or more. One end of the junction varies from germline; a read error may be responsible. This chain connects TRBV5-1 to TRBJ2-7; D call uncertain. The CDR3 has 13 residues. CDR1 and CDR2 from the germline V gene are SGHRS and YFSETQ. The CDR3 reads CASSLSGTYEQYF. DNA for the CDR3: TGTGCCAGCAGTTTATCCGGAACCTACGAGCAGTACTTC. Looking up the rest from reference TRBV5-1 and TRBJ2-7 gives the full variable domain: KAGVTQTPRYLIKTRGQQVTLSCSPISGHRSVSWYQQTPGQGLQFLFEYFSETQRNKGNFPGRFSGRQFSNSRSEMNVSTLELGDSALYLCASSLSGTYEQYFGPGTRLTVT.

This clonotype has at least ten counts. V is TRBV21-1 and J is TRBJ2-7. TRBV21-1 is described as a pseudogene. The CDR3 loop spans 15 amino acids. DNA of the CDR3: TGTGCCAGCAGCATTCATAGGGATGGGTGCTACGAGCAGTACTTC. Translated: CASSIHRDGCYEQYF.

This clonotype turned up a few times. V is TRBV16 and J is TRBJ2-7, with 9 bases fitting TRBD1. The CDR3 extends over 15 amino acids. V lost 4 bases to trimming and J lost 7 bases; unmatched junction nucleotides: 11. In germline, CDR1 is KGHSY, CDR2 FQNENV. DNA for the CDR3: TGTGCCAGCAGCCCACGGGGACAGGGTAGTTGGGAGCAGTACTTC. This translates into CASSPRGQGSWEQYF.

Ten or more counts support this clonotype. The chain has TRBV19 and TRBJ1-1; 8 bases match TRBD1. Unmatched junction bases numbered 7, after V lost 3 bases and J lost 1 base. CDR1 and CDR2 from the germline V gene are LNHDA and SQIVND (reference sequence). This CDR3 is 16 amino acids long. The CDR3 DNA reads as TGTGCCAGTAGTATTGCACAGGGGGTGTGGAACACTGAAGCTTTCTTT. This sequence encodes CASSIAQGVWNTEAFF. Using reference TRBV19 and TRBJ1-1 for the parts outside the CDR3, the full variable domain is DGGITQSPKYLFRKEGQNVTLSCEQNLNHDAMYWYRQDPGQGLRLIYYSQIVNDFQKGDIAEGYSVSREKKESFPLTVTSAQKNPTAFYLCASSIAQGVWNTEAFFGQGTRLTVV.

This clonotype has only a few counts. The chain has TRBV4-3 and TRBJ2-6; weak D call: TRBD2 (5 bases). The CDR3 length is 16 residues. CDR1 LGHNA and CDR2 YSLEER come from the germline V gene. V lost 4 bases and J 0 bases, leaving 10 bases between the germline ends. CDR3 in amino acids: CASSRTVSSGANVLTF. The CDR3 region has the DNA TGCGCCAGCAGCCGGACTGTCAGCTCTGGGGCCAACGTCCTGACTTTC.